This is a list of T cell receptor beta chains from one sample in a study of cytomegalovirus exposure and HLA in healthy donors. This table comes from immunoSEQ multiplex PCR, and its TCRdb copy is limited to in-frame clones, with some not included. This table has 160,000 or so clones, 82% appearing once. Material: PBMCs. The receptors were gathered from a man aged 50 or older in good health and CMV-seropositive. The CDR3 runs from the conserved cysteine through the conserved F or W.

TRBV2	CASSPGQIEETQYF
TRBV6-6	CASSYSGQGRSEQYF
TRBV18	CASSLSGQGRETQYF
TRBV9	CASSVQGSAGEQYF
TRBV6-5	CASSSRTSGSSYEQYF
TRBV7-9	CASSRDREGGWPQHF
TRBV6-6	CASSYGGTGNTIYF
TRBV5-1	CASSFQQGRYEQYF
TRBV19	CASSPGQHNEKLFF
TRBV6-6	CASRLGPGLGEQYF
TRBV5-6	CASSTGTGSGYTF
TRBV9	CASSVDRQETQYF
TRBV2	CASSGRGGQGNEKLFF
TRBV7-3	CASSPSQGRDTIYF
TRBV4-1	CASSLRHPTGF
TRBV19	CATSQAAYEQYF
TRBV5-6	CASSLGGAAGYEQYF
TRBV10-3	CAISVATATDTQYF
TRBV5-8	CASSLAGRNYGYTF
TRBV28	CASSPGDTGELFF
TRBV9	CASSAWGLAGNSGANGLTF
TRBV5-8	CASSPEGQVWYEQYF
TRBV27	CASSLSSPTTYTGELFF
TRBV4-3	CASSLLRSYNEQFF
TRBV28	CASSFSLAGGGAGTDTQYF
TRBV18	CASSPLGQGLYGYTF
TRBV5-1	CASSPEGTGGGRFYNEQFF
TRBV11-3	CASSWGPSTDTQYF
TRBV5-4	CASSPWTGKENEQFF
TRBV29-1	CSVDRDNTEAFF
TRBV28	CASRAGNSNYGYTF
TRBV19	CATKDPGFGYTF
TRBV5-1	CASRLYSPKDTQYF
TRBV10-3	CAISDYGDEQFF
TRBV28	CASSFRQGISPLHF
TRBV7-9	CASSLISREQYF
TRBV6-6	CASRAREATGELFF
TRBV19	CASSMSGDQPQHF
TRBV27	CASSSATGGEQYF
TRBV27	CASSPGTSVGETQYF
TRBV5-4	CASSSGGRSYNEQFF
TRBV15	CATRRGGPASPLHF
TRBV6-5	CASSSPGQPQHF
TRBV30	CAWTGLAGTTDTQYF
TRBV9	CASTRGAENEQFF
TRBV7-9	CASSQWGATNEKLFF
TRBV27	CASRPTPTDEQFF
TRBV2	CASKESSYEQYF
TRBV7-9	CASSSPVVVSQETQYF
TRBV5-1	CASSLVGGYTEAFF
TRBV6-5	CAVQGRAGRNEQFF
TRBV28	CASSSRAGPQHF
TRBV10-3	CAIGPGLAGVNEQFF
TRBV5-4	CATMSGGYRTDTQYF
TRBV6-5	CASSYSSGGTDTQYF
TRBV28	CASRSPQGSYEQYF
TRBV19	CASSIQGVGANVLTF
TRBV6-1	CASTKDYAKNIQYF